Sequencing of this T cell receptor (beta chain) was carried out in a study of blood T cell repertoires in COVID-19. Study context: Acute and convalescent COVID-19 samples came from the United States, Italy and Spain. T cells, B-cell-depleted T cells, or PBMCs provided the cDNA or gDNA that served as material.

Study processing details: Nucleated cell number was recorded as an estimate derived from reference gene primer amplification. The method was immunoSEQ multiplex PCR; TCRdb's version includes in-frame clones alone and lacks a portion of them. V and J calls and clone size follow that table, whereas D and trimming were derived from the DNA. Seen here are approximately 150,000 clones, 90% observed once, and the top ten hold over 15%. The germline V gene encodes CDR1 LGHNT and CDR2 FRNRAP. V lost 2 bases to trimming and J lost 4 bases, with 11 bases between them. This CDR3 spans 14 amino acids. The sample taken for sequencing was peripheral blood. This TCR came from a man in his sixties with active or convalescent COVID-19. The chain couples TRBV12-5 to TRBJ1-1; a weak D match, TRBD1 (5 bases). The CDR3 loop reads CASGLIGASTEAFF. The CDR3, as DNA: TGTGCTAGTGGTTTGATAGGGGCGAGCACTGAAGCTTTCTTT.